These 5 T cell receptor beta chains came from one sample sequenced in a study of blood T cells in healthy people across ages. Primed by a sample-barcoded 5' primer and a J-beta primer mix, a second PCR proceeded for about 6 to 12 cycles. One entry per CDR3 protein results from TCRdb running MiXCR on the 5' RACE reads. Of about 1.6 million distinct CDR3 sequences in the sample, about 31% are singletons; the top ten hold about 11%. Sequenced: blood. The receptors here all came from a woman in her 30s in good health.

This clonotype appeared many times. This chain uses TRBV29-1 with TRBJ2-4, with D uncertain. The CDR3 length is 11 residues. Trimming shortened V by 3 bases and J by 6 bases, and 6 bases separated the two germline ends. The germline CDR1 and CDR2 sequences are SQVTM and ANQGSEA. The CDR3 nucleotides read TGCAGCGTTGATCTCAGAAACATTCAGTACTTC. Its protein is CSVDLRNIQYF.

For the CDR3, the DNA is TGTGCCAGCAGTGACGCGGCTAGGGTTGGGGAGCTGTTTTTT. Encoded protein: CASSDAARVGELFF. The chain couples TRBV6-5 to TRBJ2-2; no reliable D call. Germline values: CDR1 MNHEY, CDR2 SVGAGI. The CDR3 spans 14 residues. V was pared by 5 bases and J by 8 bases, with 15 bases between.

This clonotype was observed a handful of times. In DNA, the CDR3 is TGTGCCAGCAGTGAAGGGGACAGAGTCTACAATGAGCAGTTCTTC. The encoded protein is CASSEGDRVYNEQFF. The V gene is TRBV6-1, the J gene TRBJ2-1, with 7 bases aligning to TRBD1. The V and J ends lost 1 base and 3 bases, in that order; junction bases with no gene match: 3. The CDR3 has 15 amino acids. Germline V gene lookup returns CDR1 MNHNS and CDR2 SASEGT.

CDR3 coding DNA: TGTGCCAGCAGTGTAGAGGGGGCGGGGGAGCAGTACTTC. Amino acid sequence: CASSVEGAGEQYF. The genes are TRBV6-1 and TRBJ2-7, with a possible D match to TRBD1 (7 bases). Germline-derived CDR1 and CDR2 are MNHNS and SASEGT. This CDR3 comprises 13 residues. Trimming removed 4 bases at V and 7 bases at J, with 14 bases between.

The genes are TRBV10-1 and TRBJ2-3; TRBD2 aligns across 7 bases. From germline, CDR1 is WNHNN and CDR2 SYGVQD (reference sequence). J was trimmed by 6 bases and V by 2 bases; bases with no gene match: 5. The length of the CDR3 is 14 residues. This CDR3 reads CASSEDTSVDTQYF. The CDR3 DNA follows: TGCGCCAGCAGTGAGGATACTAGCGTGGATACGCAGTATTTT.